Sequencing of this TCR beta chain was carried out in a study of blood T cell dynamics during melanoma immunotherapy. As to time point: pre-treatment baseline. This table comes from immunoSEQ multiplex PCR, and its TCRdb copy is limited to in-frame clones, with some not included. The sample records 15,000 to 20,000 clones, 83% being singletons. The CDR3 sequence is 12 residues long. Between the trimmed V and J ends, which lost 3 bases and 7 bases, there was a span of 9 bases. Germline lookup yields CDR1 SEHNR and CDR2 FQNEAQ (reference sequence). The receptor was derived from a human donor with melanoma. Sequenced here: blood, sampled from a patient treated with checkpoint blockade. The genes are TRBV7-9 and TRBJ1-2; D gene unclear. The chain's CDR3 is CASSLADGGYTF. The DNA of the CDR3 is TGTGCCAGCAGCTTGGCCGACGGTGGCTACACCTTC. The full variable domain, its missing parts supplied by reference TRBV7-9 and TRBJ1-2, is DTGVSQNPRHKITKRGQNVTFRCDPISEHNRLYWYRQTLGQGPEFLTYFQNEAQLEKSRLLSDRFSAERPKGSFSTLEIQRTEQGDSAMYLCASSLADGGYTFGSGTRLTVV.